The 9 T cell receptor beta chains presented below share a single source sample, sequenced in a study of control samples from healthy donors and cancer patients. Produced via immunoSEQ multiplex PCR; TCRdb's table is partial and in-frame only. The table has some 150,000 clones, around 94% seen once; the top ten hold about 15%. The specimen sequenced was PBMCs. The receptor set was obtained from a man aged 55 to 70 with colorectal cancer.

The genes are TRBV19 and TRBJ1-2; TRBD1 matches 10 bases. V gave up 5 bases and J gave up 2 bases; unmatched junction bases: 8. The CDR3 length is 16 residues. Germline V lookup: CDR1 LNHDA, CDR2 SQIVND (reference sequence). The CDR3 DNA is TGTGCCAGTAGTCTAGGCACGGGACAGGGGAACTATGGCTACACCTTC. Translating it yields CASSLGTGQGNYGYTF.

This rearrangement joins TRBV7-2 to TRBJ1-1, with 9 bases fitting TRBD1. The V gene's germline CDR1 is SGHTA and CDR2 FQGNSA. This CDR3 is 14 amino acids long. The junction had 5 bases not matched to a gene; V was cut back by 4 bases and J by 5 bases. The CDR3 protein is CASSYGQGSTEAFF. CDR3 coding DNA: TGTGCCAGCAGCTACGGACAGGGGAGTACTGAAGCTTTCTTT.

A single count supports this clone. The chain recombines TRBV6-5 with TRBJ2-7; maybe TRBD2 (6 bases). V was cut by 5 bases and J by 2 bases, with 16 bases left in between. Per the germline V gene, CDR1 is MNHEY and CDR2 is SVGAGI. The CDR3 is 15 amino acids. In DNA form, the CDR3 reads TGTGCCAGCAGTAGCCGGGACTCTCGACCCTACGAGCAGTACTTC. It is translated as CASSSRDSRPYEQYF.

This clone has just one count. The chain is built from TRBV5-4 and TRBJ2-5, with TRBD2 matching over 10 bases. The V and J ends lost 4 bases and 2 bases, in that order; junction bases with no gene match: 5. The CDR3 runs to 15 residues. Germline CDR1 and CDR2: SGHNT and YYREEE (reference sequence). The CDR3: CASSRRLAGQETQYF. CDR3 nucleotides: TGTGCCAGCAGCAGACGACTAGCGGGTCAAGAGACCCAGTACTTC.

Here the CDR3 DNA reads TGTGCCAGCAGAAGGACAGGGGCGAACACTGAAGCTTTCTTT. It specifies CASRRTGANTEAFF. The V gene is TRBV7-2, the J gene TRBJ1-1; 9 positions agree with TRBD1. The CDR3 length is 14 residues. Germline-derived CDR1 and CDR2 are SGHTA and FQGNSA. V shed 6 bases, J shed 1 base, and the junction held 3 bases outside the gene matches. Based on the CDR3 plus reference TRBV7-2 and TRBJ1-1, the full variable domain is GAGVSQSPSNKVTEKGKDVELRCDPISGHTALYWYRQSLGQGLEFLIYFQGNSAPDKSGLPSDRFSAERTGGSVSTLTIQRTQQEDSAVYLCASRRTGANTEAFFGQGTRLTVV.

The chain employs TRBV11-2 and TRBJ1-2; 7 nucleotides align to TRBD1. This CDR3 contains 15 residues. Germline values: CDR1 SGHAT, CDR2 FQNNGV. The ends lost 5 bases at V and 2 bases at J; junction bases unmatched: 8. The CDR3 coding sequence is TGTGCCAGCAGCCCCCGACAGGGTGGAAACTATGGCTACACCTTC. This gives the protein CASSPRQGGNYGYTF. Looking up the rest from reference TRBV11-2 and TRBJ1-2 gives the full variable domain: EAGVAQSPRYKIIEKRQSVAFWCNPISGHATLYWYQQILGQGPKLLIQFQNNGVVDDSQLPKDRFSAERLKGVDSTLKIQPAKLEDSAVYLCASSPRQGGNYGYTFGSGTRLTVV.

Worth noting for this clone: Additional DNA sequences in this sample encode the identical CDR3. This chain joins TRBV7-2 and TRBJ2-5; D is possibly TRBD1 (6 bases). CDR1 and CDR2 (germline): SGHTA, FQGNSA. Trimming pared 5 bases from V and 2 bases from J, leaving 9 bases between. This CDR3 is 13 amino acids long. DNA for the CDR3: TGTGCCAGCAGCCTCGGGACACAAGAGACCCAGTACTTC. Encoded protein: CASSLGTQETQYF.

This chain links TRBV6-4 with TRBJ2-2, with TRBD1 matching over 8 bases. The CDR3 length is 14 residues. Germline V CDR1 and CDR2: MRHNA, SNTAGT. V was pared by 3 bases and J by 7 bases, with 4 bases of the junction left unmatched. CDR3 protein: CASSEGTGFGELFF. CDR3 in DNA: TGTGCCAGCAGTGAAGGGACAGGATTCGGGGAGCTGTTTTTT.

The chain uses TRBV7-2 and TRBJ1-2, with D possibly matching TRBD1 (6 bases). Germline assignment: CDR1 SGHTA and CDR2 FQGNSA. The CDR3 is 14 residues long. V dropped 5 bases and J dropped 14 bases, with 24 bases sitting between them. The CDR3 region is CASSLNGGAEGWTF. The CDR3 coding sequence is TGTGCCAGCAGCCTCAATGGGGGGGCTGAGGGGTGGACCTTC.